These 5 T cell receptor beta chains share one sample of origin, sequenced in a study of neurological immune-mediated disorders. Each CDR3 protein gets one entry after TCRdb re-called the 5' RACE reads with MiXCR. The profile shows approximately 50,000 distinct CDR3 sequences, 10% of them singletons. The specimen sequenced was PBMCs. Receptors originate from a man between 65 and 79 years old with HTLV-1-associated myelopathy (HAM/TSP).

This clonotype appeared many times. The gene calls are TRBV14 and TRBJ2-1; no clear D. Germline assignment: CDR1 SGHDN and CDR2 FVKESK. CDR3 size: 14 residues. The V and J ends lost 0 bases and 2 bases respectively, with 5 bases between them. The DNA for the CDR3 is TGTGCCAGCAGCCAAGATTTAACCTACAATGAGCAGTTCTTC. This translates into CASSQDLTYNEQFF.

In this sample, this clonotype turned up a few times. This chain joins TRBV2 and TRBJ2-5; weak D call: TRBD2 (6 bases). The CDR3 extends over 16 amino acids. V was clipped by 4 bases and J by 0 bases, with 15 bases between them. Germline V lookup: CDR1 SNHLY, CDR2 FYNNEI. CDR3 sequence (DNA): TGTGCCAGCAGTGGAGGGCTAGCGTCGTACCAAGAGACCCAGTACTTC. The encoded protein is CASSGGLASYQETQYF.

At least ten counts were recorded for this clonotype. V is TRBV5-1 and J is TRBJ2-3; weak D call: TRBD2 (6 bases). The CDR3 spans 16 residues. V was shortened by 1 base and J by 1 base, with 13 bases between the two germline ends. Germline V CDR1 and CDR2: SGHRS, YFSETQ. CDR3 residues: CASSLMVLAGTDTQYF. DNA for the CDR3: TGCGCCAGCAGCTTGATGGTACTAGCAGGCACAGATACGCAGTATTTT.

This clonotype was recorded many times. This sequence joins TRBV11-2 and TRBJ2-7, with a weak D call TRBD2 (5 bases). The CDR3 extends over 13 amino acids. V shed 1 base and J shed 8 bases, with 12 bases lying between them. Germline V lookup: CDR1 SGHAT, CDR2 FQNNGV. CDR3 nucleotide sequence: TGTGCCAGCAGCTTAGCTGGCGGGTTGAAGCAGTACTTC. As protein: CASSLAGGLKQYF. Complete variable domain (other parts from reference TRBV11-2 and TRBJ2-7): EAGVAQSPRYKIIEKRQSVAFWCNPISGHATLYWYQQILGQGPKLLIQFQNNGVVDDSQLPKDRFSAERLKGVDSTLKIQPAKLEDSAVYLCASSLAGGLKQYFGPGTRLTVT.

In this sample, this clonotype turned up many times. This chain connects TRBV6-6 to TRBJ1-6; no reliable D call. The CDR3 runs to 14 residues. From germline, CDR1 is MNHNY and CDR2 SVGAGI (reference sequence). Trimming pared 2 bases from V and 9 bases from J, leaving 11 bases between. The CDR3 is CASSYTGDSSPLHF. The CDR3, as DNA: TGTGCCAGCAGTTACACCGGGGATAGTTCACCCCTCCACTTT.